This T cell receptor beta chain originates from a study of shared clonotypes between healthy human individuals. The wider study: Three men and a couple of women, aged 18 to 49, were donors. Study outcomes and limitations: The generation probabilities recorded for non-shared clonotypes fell below those of clonotypes shared by all four donors.

Turning to this clone: What it recognizes is unknown.

Deep-level assay runs were performed. The data were produced by immunoSEQ multiplex PCR, yet TCRdb's version contains in-frame clones alone and is incomplete. Seen here are over a million clones, approximately 80% observed once, and the top ten hold under 0.8%. This CDR3 region has 15 residues. Germline V gene sequence: CDR1 MNHNY, CDR2 SVGAGI (reference sequence). The ends lost 5 bases at V and 2 bases at J; junction bases unmatched: 9. The chain links TRBV6-6 to TRBJ2-7; 7 nucleotides agree with TRBD2. Sequencing was done on a sample of memory CD4+ T cells from PBMCs. Subset of the sample: CD45RA-negative fraction. The clonotype originates from a man aged 18 to 30 in good health. Some clones in this sample may be carry-over from other donors' samples. CDR3 nucleotide sequence: TGTGCCAGCAGTAGACCCGGGACTAAAACCTACGAGCAGTACTTC. Protein: CASSRPGTKTYEQYF.